Sequencing of this TCR beta chain was carried out in a study of blood T cells in healthy people across ages. Study results and caveats: Naive CD4+ cell counts and diversity both ran higher in long-lived than in aged donors. Naive T cell percentage showed a strong correlation with the diversity of TCR beta. Estimates of total diversity, which came from one million sequenced T cells, were considered to be underestimates.

The use of a sample-barcoded 5' primer and a J-beta primer mix characterized a second PCR of roughly 7 to 12 cycles. Carrying 12 random nucleotides, a template-switch adaptor labeled each individual cDNA molecule. MiXCR was run by TCRdb on the 5' RACE reads, yielding one entry per CDR3 protein. The repertoire holds 1,800,000 or so distinct CDR3 sequences, with about two fifths as singletons. In its sample, this clonotype was seen many times. Its specificity is unknown. V was clipped by 4 bases and J by 0 bases; unmatched bases: 5. The CDR3 extends over 15 amino acids. Germline loops: CDR1 SGDLS, CDR2 YYNGEE.

The receptor was derived from a human donor in good health. Sequencing was performed on blood. The chain combines TRBV9 with TRBJ2-7; 9 bases are shared with TRBD1. The CDR3 region is CASSLQGQGSYEQYF. CDR3 nucleotide sequence: TGTGCCAGCAGCCTTCAGGGACAGGGCTCCTACGAGCAGTACTTC.